The next 2 T cell receptor beta chains were all read from a single sample in a study of T cells in Graves' hyperthyroidism and ophthalmopathy. Amplified TCR beta CDR3 regions came from RNA transcripts. HTBI primers were employed in a first-round RT-PCR of the TCR CDR3. MiXCR was run by TCRdb on the multiplex PCR reads, yielding one entry per CDR3 protein. The data show around 200,000 distinct CDR3 sequences, approximately 17% seen once. The specimen sequenced was blood. Source of these receptors: a woman between 50 and 59 years old with Graves' hyperthyroidism.

This clonotype has ten or more counts. A junction boundary mismatches the germline segment, possibly from a read error. This chain joins TRBV7-7 and TRBJ2-3; D may match TRBD1 or TRBD2 (5 bases each). The CDR3 loop spans 13 amino acids. Germline lookup yields CDR1 SSHAT and CDR2 FNYEAQ (reference sequence). CDR3 coding DNA: TGTGCTAGCAGCTTGGGGGACACAGATACGCAGTATTTT. It yields the protein CASSLGDTDTQYF.

Ten or more counts support this clonotype. The chain employs TRBV7-9 and TRBJ2-1; 14 bases agree with TRBD2. Trimming cost V 5 bases and J 0 bases; bases outside gene matches: 12. The CDR3 has 20 residues. The germline V gene encodes CDR1 SEHNR and CDR2 FQNEAQ (reference sequence). The CDR3 reads CASSRGRTSGGPTSYNEQFF. The DNA for the CDR3 is TGTGCCAGCAGCCGCGGTAGGACTAGCGGGGGGCCGACCTCCTACAATGAGCAGTTCTTC.